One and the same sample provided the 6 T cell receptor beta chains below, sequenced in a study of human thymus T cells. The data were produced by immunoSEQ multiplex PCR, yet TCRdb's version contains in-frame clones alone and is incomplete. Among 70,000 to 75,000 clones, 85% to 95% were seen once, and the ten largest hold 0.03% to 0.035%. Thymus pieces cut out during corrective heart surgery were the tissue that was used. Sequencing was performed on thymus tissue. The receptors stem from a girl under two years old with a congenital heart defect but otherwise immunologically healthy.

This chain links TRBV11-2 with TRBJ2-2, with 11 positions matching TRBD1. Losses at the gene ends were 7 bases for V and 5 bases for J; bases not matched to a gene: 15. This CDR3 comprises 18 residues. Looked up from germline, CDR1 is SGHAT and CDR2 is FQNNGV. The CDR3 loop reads CASTPLGDRDRGTGELFF. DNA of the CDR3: TGTGCCAGCACCCCGCTAGGGGACCGGGACAGGGGGACCGGGGAGCTGTTTTTT.

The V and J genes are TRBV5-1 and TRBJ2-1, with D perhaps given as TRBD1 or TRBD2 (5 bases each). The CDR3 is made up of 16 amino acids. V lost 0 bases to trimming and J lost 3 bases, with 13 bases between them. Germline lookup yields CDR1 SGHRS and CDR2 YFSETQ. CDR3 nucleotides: TGCGCCAGCAGCTTGGAAGGGACCAAAGGCTACAATGAGCAGTTCTTC. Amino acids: CASSLEGTKGYNEQFF.

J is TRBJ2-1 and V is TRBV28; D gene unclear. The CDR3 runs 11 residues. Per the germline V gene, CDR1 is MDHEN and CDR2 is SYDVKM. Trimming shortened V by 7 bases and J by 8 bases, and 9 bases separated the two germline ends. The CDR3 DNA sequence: TGTGCCAGCACCGACTTCGATGAGCAGTTCTTC. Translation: CASTDFDEQFF. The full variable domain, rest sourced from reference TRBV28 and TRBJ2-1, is DVKVTQSSRYLVKRTGEKVFLECVQDMDHENMFWYRQDPGLGLRLIYFSYDVKMKEKGDIPEGYSVSREKKERFSLILESASTNQTSMYLCASTDFDEQFFGPGTRLTVL.

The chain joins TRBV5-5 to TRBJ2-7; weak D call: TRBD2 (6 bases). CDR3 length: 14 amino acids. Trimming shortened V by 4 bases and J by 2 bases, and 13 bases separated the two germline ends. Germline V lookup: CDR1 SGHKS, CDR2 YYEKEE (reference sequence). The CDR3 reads CASSPGTDTYEQYF. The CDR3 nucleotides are TGTGCCAGCAGCCCGGGGACTGATACCTACGAGCAGTACTTC.

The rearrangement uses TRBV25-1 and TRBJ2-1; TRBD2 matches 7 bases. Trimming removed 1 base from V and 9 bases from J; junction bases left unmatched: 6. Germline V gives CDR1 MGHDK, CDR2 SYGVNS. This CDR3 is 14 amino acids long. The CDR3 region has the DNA TGTGCCAGCAGTGAATCTAGCGGAGGGAGTGAGCAGTTCTTC. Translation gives CASSESSGGSEQFF.

In nucleotides, the CDR3 is TGCGCCAGCAGCCAGGGGGGTGAGGGCGGCACTGAAGCTTTCTTT. It yields the protein CASSQGGEGGTEAFF. The rearrangement uses TRBV4-1 and TRBJ1-1, with TRBD1 as a possible D gene (5 bases). Looked up from germline, CDR1 is MGHRA and CDR2 is YSYEKL. The V end was cut by 3 bases, the J end by 4 bases, with 15 bases between. This CDR3 has 15 residues.